Each of the 22 T cell receptor beta chains below was sequenced from the same sample in a study of blood T cells in healthy people across ages. A second PCR of 7 to 11 cycles used a sample-barcoded 5' primer and a J-beta primer mix. TCRdb re-derived calls from the 5' RACE reads in MiXCR, one entry per CDR3 protein. Of more than 700,000 distinct CDR3 sequences in the sample, 46% were seen once. Sequenced sample: blood. The receptors originated from an elderly man in good health.

This clonotype was seen many times. The chain recombines TRBV20-1 with TRBJ2-7, with TRBD2 identical over 7 bases. The V and J ends lost 6 bases and 2 bases, in that order; junction bases with no gene match: 7. This CDR3 contains 13 residues. The germline V gene encodes CDR1 DFQATT and CDR2 SNEGSKA (reference sequence). The DNA of the CDR3 is TGCAGTGCCCACCCGGGGGGAACCTACGAGCAGTACTTC. Translation: CSAHPGGTYEQYF.

This chain links TRBV12-3 or TRBV12-4 with TRBJ2-6; no firm D call. With 6 bases removed from V and 2 bases from J, the gap between germline ends came to 11 bases. There are 15 residues in the CDR3. In DNA form, the CDR3 reads TGTGCCAGCAGCCCAGACATAACTGGGGCCAACGTCCTGACTTTC. Amino acid sequence: CASSPDITGANVLTF.

This clonotype has more than one count but fewer than ten. The rearrangement links TRBV29-1 to TRBJ2-7, with no clear D. Trimming left V 1 base short and J 7 bases short, with 17 bases between. Germline-derived CDR1 and CDR2 are SQVTM and ANQGSEA. The CDR3 has 14 amino acids. The DNA for the CDR3 is TGCAGCGTTGAAGGGTCCGACCCGGTGAGTGAGCAGTACTTC. Encoded protein: CSVEGSDPVSEQYF.

This clonotype was seen a handful of times. The chain employs TRBV3-1 and TRBJ2-3; D is possibly TRBD2 (5 bases). The CDR3 runs 13 residues. Germline V gives CDR1 LGHDT, CDR2 YNNKEL (reference sequence). The V end lost 4 bases, the J end lost 6 bases, and 11 bases lay between the germline ends. The CDR3 loop reads CASSLLGVDTQYF. CDR3 bases: TGTGCCAGCAGCCTACTAGGTGTGGATACGCAGTATTTT.

This chain connects TRBV28 to TRBJ2-3; TRBD1 is a possible D gene (5 bases). Trimming removed 5 bases at V and 6 bases at J, with 9 bases between. The CDR3 contains 12 residues. CDR1 and CDR2 (germline): MDHEN, SYDVKM. The CDR3 bases are TGTGCCAGCAGTCAAAGGGGTGATACGCAGTATTTT. Translation: CASSQRGDTQYF.

The chain joins TRBV3-1 to TRBJ2-3, with 9 bases fitting TRBD2. The V gene end was trimmed by 4 bases and the J gene end by 4 bases; junction bases not matched to a gene: 6. Looked up from germline, CDR1 is LGHDT and CDR2 is YNNKEL (reference sequence). CDR3 size: 15 residues. CDR3 sequence (DNA): TGTGCCAGCAGCCCTAGCGGGACGGCGGCAGATACGCAGTATTTT. As protein: CASSPSGTAADTQYF.

The chain joins TRBV10-3 to TRBJ1-5, with 7 bases lining up with TRBD1. Germline trimming cut 7 bases from V and 5 bases from J; bases unmatched to any gene: 5. There are 13 residues in the CDR3. Germline V gene data show CDR1 as ENHRY and CDR2 as SYGVKD. In DNA form, the CDR3 reads TGTGCCATCAACGACAGGGAGGATCAGCCCCAGCATTTT. Translated, it gives CAINDREDQPQHF.

The rearrangement links TRBV6-2 or TRBV6-3 to TRBJ2-5, with 9 bases identical to TRBD2. Germline loops: CDR1 MNHEY, CDR2 SVGEGT. This CDR3 has 15 amino acids. Trimming cost V 5 bases and J 2 bases; bases outside gene matches: 6. Here the CDR3 DNA reads TGTGCCAGCAGTCCCGTAGCGGGAGCACAAGAGACCCAGTACTTC. This sequence encodes CASSPVAGAQETQYF.

The gene calls are TRBV6-2 or TRBV6-3 and TRBJ2-1, with D unresolved. Germline V gene lookup returns CDR1 MNHEY and CDR2 SVGEGT. The CDR3 has 14 amino acids. Deletions cut 6 bases from V and 9 bases from J, with 18 bases between. Here the CDR3 reads CASSVSPGMGEQFF. CDR3 nucleotides: TGTGCCAGCAGCGTAAGTCCGGGCATGGGTGAGCAGTTCTTC.

This clonotype has at least ten counts. The rearrangement joins TRBV9 to TRBJ2-1; no firm D call. Trimming pared 0 bases from V and 9 bases from J, leaving 10 bases between. Germline CDR1 and CDR2: SGDLS and YYNGEE. This CDR3 has 13 amino acids. The CDR3 nucleotides read TGTGCCAGCAGCGTAGTTATCGATGGTGAGCAGTTCTTC. Amino acids: CASSVVIDGEQFF.

V usage is TRBV5-1 and J usage is TRBJ1-4, with 9 bases matching TRBD1. This CDR3 comprises 15 residues. Trimming cost V 4 bases and J 5 bases; bases outside gene matches: 6. CDR1 and CDR2 from the germline V gene are SGHRS and YFSETQ. The CDR3 nucleotides read TGCGCCAGCAGCCAACCGGGACAGGGAAATGAAAAACTGTTTTTT. It is translated as CASSQPGQGNEKLFF.

The table lists this clonotype with many counts. The genes are TRBV7-2 and TRBJ2-1, with D perhaps TRBD2 (6 bases). This CDR3 contains 15 residues. CDR1 and CDR2 (germline): SGHTA, FQGNSA. The germline V and J ends were trimmed by 4 bases and 2 bases, with 12 bases remaining between them. The CDR3 reads CASSWAGTAYNEQFF. CDR3 DNA: TGTGCCAGCAGCTGGGCGGGAACAGCCTACAATGAGCAGTTCTTC.

V is TRBV4-2 and J is TRBJ1-3; D not resolved. The V end lost 3 bases, the J end lost 0 bases, and 15 bases lay between the germline ends. Germline assignment: CDR1 LGHNA and CDR2 YNFKEQ. This CDR3 has 17 residues. CDR3 sequence reads: CASSHERSVSSGNTIYF. The CDR3 DNA follows: TGTGCCAGCAGCCATGAGAGGTCTGTGAGCTCTGGAAACACCATATATTTT.

This clonotype was detected only once. This chain joins TRBV18 and TRBJ1-2, with 8 positions matching TRBD1. J lost 3 bases, V lost 8 bases, and 5 bases had no gene match. CDR3 length: 13 residues. CDR1 is KGHSH and CDR2 is LQKENI in the germline V gene. The CDR3: CASAPGQDYGYTF. The CDR3 region has the DNA TGTGCCAGCGCTCCGGGACAGGACTATGGCTACACCTTC.

Concerning this clonotype itself: One junction end disagrees with the germline gene, perhaps due to a read error. V and J are TRBV7-2 and TRBJ1-1, with D unresolved. Germline-derived CDR1 and CDR2 are SGHTA and FQGNSA. There are 13 residues in the CDR3. CDR3 sequence (DNA): TGTGCCAGCGCGCTTACAGAGAACACTGAACCTTTCTTT. Translation gives CASALTENTEPFF.

The rearrangement links TRBV12-3 or TRBV12-4 to TRBJ2-5; a possible D gene is TRBD2 (6 bases). The CDR3 runs 14 residues. The V and J ends lost 5 bases and 2 bases respectively, with 12 bases between them. CDR3 sequence reads: CASSVTRGQETQYF. CDR3 bases: TGTGCCAGCAGTGTGACTAGAGGGCAAGAGACCCAGTACTTC.

This clonotype has more than one count but fewer than ten. J is TRBJ2-7 and V is TRBV11-3; perhaps TRBD2 as D (6 bases). Germline CDR1 and CDR2: SGHNT and YENEEA. Trimming stripped 3 bases from V and 3 bases from J, with 18 bases between. The CDR3 loop spans 16 amino acids. This CDR3 is CASSLGRQGGRYEQYF. CDR3 nucleotides: TGTGCCAGCAGCTTGGGCCGGCAGGGAGGTCGCTACGAGCAGTACTTC.

This chain links TRBV20-1 with TRBJ1-2, with 8 bases lining up with TRBD1. J lost 5 bases, V lost 4 bases, and 9 bases had no gene match. The CDR3 totals 14 residues. In germline, CDR1 is DFQATT, CDR2 SNEGSKA (reference sequence). The CDR3 is CSATSGQGRYGYTF. In DNA form, the CDR3 reads TGCAGTGCTACCTCAGGACAGGGACGTTATGGCTACACCTTC.

The rearrangement links TRBV27 to TRBJ2-4, with 12 bases matching TRBD1. Trimming removed 2 bases from V and 9 bases from J; junction bases left unmatched: 5. CDR1 and CDR2 from the germline V gene are MNHEY and SMNVEV (reference sequence). The CDR3 loop spans 15 amino acids. The DNA of the CDR3 is TGTGCCAGCAGTTTACGGGGACAGGGGGCTTCCATTCAGTACTTC. Protein: CASSLRGQGASIQYF.

The chain uses TRBV29-1 and TRBJ2-7, with TRBD2 as a possible D gene (6 bases). CDR1 and CDR2 (germline): SQVTM, ANQGSEA. The CDR3 totals 13 residues. The V end lost 6 bases, the J end lost 5 bases, and 17 bases lay between the germline ends. CDR3 nucleotide sequence: TGCAGCGTCGGGATAACAGGAGGGGACGAGCAGTACTTC. Translated, it gives CSVGITGGDEQYF.

V gene TRBV27 combines with J gene TRBJ2-4, with TRBD2 matching 9 bases. This CDR3 region has 14 residues. Germline V gene sequence: CDR1 MNHEY, CDR2 SMNVEV (reference sequence). V lost 5 bases, J lost 13 bases, and 12 bases stayed unmatched. The CDR3 loop is CASSQTSGLWGQYF. The CDR3 DNA sequence: TGTGCCAGCAGTCAGACTAGCGGCCTGTGGGGGCAGTACTTC.

The V gene is TRBV7-2, the J gene TRBJ2-1, with TRBD2 as a possible D gene (5 bases). The V gene's germline CDR1 is SGHTA and CDR2 FQGNSA. Trimming cost V 6 bases and J 6 bases, with 18 bases left between them. The CDR3 sequence is 15 residues long. The CDR3 region has the DNA TGTGCCAGCAGGGCCGGGGTTGGGCGTGGCAATGAGCAGTTCTTC. Its protein is CASRAGVGRGNEQFF.